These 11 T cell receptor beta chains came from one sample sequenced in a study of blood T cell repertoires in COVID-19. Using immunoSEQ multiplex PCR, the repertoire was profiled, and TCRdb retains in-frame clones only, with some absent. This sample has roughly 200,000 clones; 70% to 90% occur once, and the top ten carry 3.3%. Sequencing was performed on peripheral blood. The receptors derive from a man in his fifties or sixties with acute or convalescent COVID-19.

CDR3 protein: CASSIGTHNEQFF. The CDR3 nucleotides are TGTGCCAGCAGCATAGGGACTCACAATGAGCAGTTCTTC. The chain joins TRBV7-3 to TRBJ2-1; tentative D call: TRBD2 (6 bases). This CDR3 is 13 amino acids long. The germline V gene encodes CDR1 SGHTA and CDR2 FQGTGA. V was cut by 5 bases and J by 5 bases, with 10 bases left in between.

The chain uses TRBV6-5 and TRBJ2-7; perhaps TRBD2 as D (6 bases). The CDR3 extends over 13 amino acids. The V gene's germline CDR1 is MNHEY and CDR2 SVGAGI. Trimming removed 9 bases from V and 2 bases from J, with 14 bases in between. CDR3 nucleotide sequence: TGTGCCAGTTTAGCGGAGGCCGCCTACGAGCAGTACTTC. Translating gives CASLAEAAYEQYF.

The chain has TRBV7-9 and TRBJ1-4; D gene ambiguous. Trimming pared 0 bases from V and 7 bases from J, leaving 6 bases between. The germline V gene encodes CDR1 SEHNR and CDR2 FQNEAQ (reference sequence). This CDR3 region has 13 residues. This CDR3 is CASSLAGIEKLFF. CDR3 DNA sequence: TGTGCCAGCAGCTTAGCGGGCATTGAAAAACTGTTTTTT.

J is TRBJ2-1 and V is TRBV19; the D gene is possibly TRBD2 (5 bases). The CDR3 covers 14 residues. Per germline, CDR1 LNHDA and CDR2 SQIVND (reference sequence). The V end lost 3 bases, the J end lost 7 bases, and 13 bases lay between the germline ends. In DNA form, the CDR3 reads TGTGCCAGTAGTATGTCGTGGACTGTAAATGAGCAGTTCTTC. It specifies CASSMSWTVNEQFF.

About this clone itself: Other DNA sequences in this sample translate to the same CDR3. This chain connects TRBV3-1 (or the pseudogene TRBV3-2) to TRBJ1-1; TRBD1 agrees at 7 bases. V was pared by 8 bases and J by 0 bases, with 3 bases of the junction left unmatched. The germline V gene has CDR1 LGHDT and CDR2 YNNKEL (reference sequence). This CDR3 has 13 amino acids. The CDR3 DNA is TGTGCCAGCGGGACAGTTATGAACACTGAAGCTTTCTTT. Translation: CASGTVMNTEAFF.

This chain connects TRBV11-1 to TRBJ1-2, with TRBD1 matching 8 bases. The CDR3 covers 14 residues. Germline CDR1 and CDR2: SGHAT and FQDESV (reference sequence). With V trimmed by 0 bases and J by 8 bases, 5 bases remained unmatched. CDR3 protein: CASSLAGTGRGYTF. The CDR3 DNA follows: TGTGCCAGCAGCTTAGCGGGGACAGGTCGAGGCTACACCTTC.

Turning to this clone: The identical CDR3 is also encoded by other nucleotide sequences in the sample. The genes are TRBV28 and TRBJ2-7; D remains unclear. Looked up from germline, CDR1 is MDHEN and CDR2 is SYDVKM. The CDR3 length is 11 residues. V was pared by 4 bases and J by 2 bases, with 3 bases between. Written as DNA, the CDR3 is TGTGCCAGCAGTTCTGCCTACGAGCAGTACTTC. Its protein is CASSSAYEQYF.

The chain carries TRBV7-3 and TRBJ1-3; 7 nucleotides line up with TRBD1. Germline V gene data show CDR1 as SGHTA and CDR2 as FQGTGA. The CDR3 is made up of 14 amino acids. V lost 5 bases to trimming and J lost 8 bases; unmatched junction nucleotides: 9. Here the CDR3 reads CASSLQGPEDTIYF. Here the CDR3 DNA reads TGTGCCAGCAGCCTACAGGGGCCGGAGGACACCATATATTTT.

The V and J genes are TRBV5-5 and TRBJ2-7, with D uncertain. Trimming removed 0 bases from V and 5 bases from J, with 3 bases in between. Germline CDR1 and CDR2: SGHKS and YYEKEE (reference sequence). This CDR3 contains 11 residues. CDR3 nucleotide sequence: TGTGCCAGCAGCTTGGCTCACGAGCAGTACTTC. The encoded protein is CASSLAHEQYF. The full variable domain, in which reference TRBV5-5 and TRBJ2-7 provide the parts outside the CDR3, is DAGVTQSPTHLIKTRGQQVTLRCSPISGHKSVSWYQQVLGQGPQFIFQYYEKEERGRGNFPDRFSARQFPNYSSELNVNALLLGDSALYLCASSLAHEQYFGPGTRLTVT.

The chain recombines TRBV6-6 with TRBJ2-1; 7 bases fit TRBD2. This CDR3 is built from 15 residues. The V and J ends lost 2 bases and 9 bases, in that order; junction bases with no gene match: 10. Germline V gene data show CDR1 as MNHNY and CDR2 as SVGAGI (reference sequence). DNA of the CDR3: TGTGCCAGCAGTTACCCGCCGGGGGGTTTGGGTGAGCAGTTCTTC. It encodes CASSYPPGGLGEQFF.

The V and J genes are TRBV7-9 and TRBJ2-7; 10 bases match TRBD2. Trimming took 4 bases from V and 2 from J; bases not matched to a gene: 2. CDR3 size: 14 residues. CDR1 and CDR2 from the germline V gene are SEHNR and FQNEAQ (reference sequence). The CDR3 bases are TGTGCCAGCAGCTCCCTAGCGGGAGCCTACGAGCAGTACTTC. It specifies CASSSLAGAYEQYF.